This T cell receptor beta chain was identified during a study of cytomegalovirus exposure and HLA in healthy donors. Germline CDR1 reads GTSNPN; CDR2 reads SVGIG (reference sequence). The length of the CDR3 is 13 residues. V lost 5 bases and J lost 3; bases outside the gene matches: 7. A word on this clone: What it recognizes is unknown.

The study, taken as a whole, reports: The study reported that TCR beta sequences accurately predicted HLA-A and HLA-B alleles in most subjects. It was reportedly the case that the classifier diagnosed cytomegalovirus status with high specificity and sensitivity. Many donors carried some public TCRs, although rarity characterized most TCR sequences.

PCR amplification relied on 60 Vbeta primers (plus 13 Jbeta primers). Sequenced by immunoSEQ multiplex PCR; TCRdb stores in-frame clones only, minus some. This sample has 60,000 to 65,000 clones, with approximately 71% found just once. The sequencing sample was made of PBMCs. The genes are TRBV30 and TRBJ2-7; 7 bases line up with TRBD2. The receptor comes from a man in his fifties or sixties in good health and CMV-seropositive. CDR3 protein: CAWEGGESYEQYF. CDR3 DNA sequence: TGTGCCTGGGAGGGAGGGGAGAGCTACGAGCAGTACTTC. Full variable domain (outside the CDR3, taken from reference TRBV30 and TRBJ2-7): SQTIHQWPATLVQPVGSPLSLECTVEGTSNPNLYWYRQAAGRGLQLLFYSVGIGQISSEVPQNLSASRPQDRQFILSSKKLLLSDSGFYLCAWEGGESYEQYFGPGTRLTVT.